Listed below are T cell receptor beta chains from one sample, sequenced in a study of blood T cell repertoires in COVID-19. Profiling relied on immunoSEQ multiplex PCR, and the TCRdb table lists in-frame clones only, not all of them. The sample shows some 80,000 clones, 75% to 90% of them seen only once. Sample: peripheral blood. These TCRs come from a human donor in a cohort sampled during active COVID-19. CDR3s include the opening cysteine and the closing phenylalanine or tryptophan. D genes are given only for firm matches.

TRBV7-9	TRBJ2-7	NA	CASSFTGKMDEQYF
TRBV3-1/TRBV3-2	TRBJ2-3	NA	CASSPRETDTQYF
TRBV11-2	TRBJ2-2	NA	CASSSDRAGQTGELFF
TRBV29-1	TRBJ2-1	TRBD2	CSVGAGAGNEQFF
TRBV27	TRBJ2-2	TRBD1	CASSPDRGRKNTGELFF
TRBV27	TRBJ1-2	NA	CASSEAWGDYGYTF
TRBV20-1	TRBJ1-2	NA	CSASNEENYGYTF
TRBV27	TRBJ1-6	NA	CASRLGGGSYNSPLHF
TRBV7-2	TRBJ1-2	TRBD1	CASSPYWGQTYGYTF
TRBV27	TRBJ2-1	TRBD2	CASGSGRAYNEQFF
TRBV6-5	TRBJ1-4	TRBD1	CASSYQGATNEKLFF
TRBV10-3	TRBJ2-1	TRBD2	CAIGAGGLEQFF
TRBV6-1	TRBJ2-3	NA	CASSEGDTGTDTQYF
TRBV3-1/TRBV3-2	TRBJ2-7	NA	CASSPVRTSPYEQYF
TRBV9	TRBJ2-1	NA	CASSVAVLDEQFF
TRBV12-3/TRBV12-4	TRBJ1-2	NA	CASSLNGNGYTF
TRBV27	TRBJ2-1	TRBD2	CASSLGTSVYNEQFF
TRBV3-1/TRBV3-2	TRBJ2-5	TRBD2	CASSSIAGGQETQYF
TRBV7-8	TRBJ2-7	TRBD1	CASSQGQASSYEQYF
TRBV30	TRBJ2-5	TRBD2	CAWTTSGSSWGTQYF
TRBV19	TRBJ2-7	NA	CASSIGPGDYEQYF
TRBV15	TRBJ2-6	NA	CATRQHSGANVLTF
TRBV5-6	TRBJ1-1	NA	CASIRQENTEAFF
TRBV2	TRBJ1-4	NA	CASREGQPNEKLFF
TRBV7-9	TRBJ1-2	TRBD1	CASSFTGTESGYTF
TRBV30	TRBJ2-7	TRBD1	CAWGRQGYEQYF
TRBV6-1	TRBJ1-2	NA	CASSELEGGNYGYTF
TRBV6-2/TRBV6-3	TRBJ2-1	NA	CASSYDSNNEQFF
TRBV28	TRBJ2-1	NA	CAGSSSGKSWNEQFF
TRBV5-4	TRBJ2-7	NA	CASSWGLRETYEQYF
TRBV4-1	TRBJ2-1	TRBD2	CASSQDRAGGLDNEQFF
TRBV4-1	TRBJ2-1	NA	CASSQDGVGILF
TRBV4-2	TRBJ1-2	NA	CASSQDGREAFRTQFYGYTF
TRBV9	TRBJ2-2	TRBD2	CASSVNSGANTGELFF
TRBV9	TRBJ2-3	NA	CASSVGGKSTDTQYF
TRBV7-9	TRBJ1-4	TRBD1	CASSTDRGQGEKLFF
TRBV9	TRBJ2-5	TRBD2	CASSVESGGGETQYF
TRBV4-3	TRBJ2-1	TRBD2	CASSQVGTGGYNEQFF
TRBV28	TRBJ2-5	NA	CATGLATLETQYF
TRBV24-1	TRBJ2-6	TRBD1	CATSDPDRAGANVLTF
TRBV11-3	TRBJ2-1	NA	CASSLDGVRANYNEQFF
TRBV18	TRBJ1-6	NA	CASSLDRVNSPLHF
TRBV5-6	TRBJ2-4	TRBD2	CASSPTGGNIQYF
TRBV19	TRBJ2-7	TRBD1	CASSIPGRGYEQYF